Sequencing of this T cell receptor (beta chain) was carried out in a study of T cell repertoires in cytomegalovirus infection. Study information: Indications came from public TCR beta signatures; they pointed to CMV infection and to a matching HLA type.

TCRdb processed the reads anew with MiXCR; each CDR3 protein has one entry. The data show around 630,000 distinct CDR3 sequences, more than 20% seen once. The CDR3 sequence is 15 residues long. Germline loops: CDR1 MGHRA, CDR2 YSYEKL. Trimming left V 1 base short and J 14 bases short, with 23 bases between. This clonotype was recorded at least ten times. The rearrangement joins TRBV4-1 to TRBJ1-2; D gene uncertain. Sequencing input: CD8+ T cells from PBMCs. The TCR originated in a human donor in good health (CMV status not recorded). Some clones in this sample may be carry-over from other donors' samples. CDR3 nucleotides: TGCGCCAGCAGCCAAGGGGAAAGGTCGTTGGCAGATTGGACCTTC. It specifies CASSQGERSLADWTF.